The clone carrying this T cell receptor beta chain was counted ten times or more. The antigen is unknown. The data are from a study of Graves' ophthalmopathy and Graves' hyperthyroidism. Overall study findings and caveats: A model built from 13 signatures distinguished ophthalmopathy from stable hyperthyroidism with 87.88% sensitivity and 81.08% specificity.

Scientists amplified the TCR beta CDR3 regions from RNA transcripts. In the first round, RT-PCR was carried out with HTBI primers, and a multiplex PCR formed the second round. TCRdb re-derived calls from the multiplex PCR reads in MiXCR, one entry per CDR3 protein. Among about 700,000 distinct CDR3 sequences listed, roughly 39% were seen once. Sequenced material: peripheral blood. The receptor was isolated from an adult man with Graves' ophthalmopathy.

The CDR3 is CSVRQGDYGYTF. CDR3 nucleotides: TGCAGTGTTAGGCAGGGGGACTATGGCTACACCTTC. The chain carries TRBV20-1 and TRBJ1-2, with TRBD1 matching over 7 bases. Unmatched junction bases numbered 5, after V lost 7 bases and J lost 3 bases. Germline V CDR1 and CDR2: DFQATT, SNEGSKA (reference sequence). CDR3 size: 12 residues.